These T cell receptor beta chains were read from a single sample in a study of cytomegalovirus exposure and HLA in healthy donors. Repertoires were generated with immunoSEQ multiplex PCR, while TCRdb's copy carries only in-frame clones and drops some. The sample records 150,000 to 200,000 clones, around nine tenths being singletons. Sequencing was carried out using PBMCs. Receptor source: a woman between 18 and 29 years old in good health and CMV-seronegative. CDR3s include the opening cysteine and the closing phenylalanine or tryptophan. D genes are given only for firm matches. For some rows the clone size is stated as once, few or many, or as a class when expanded; others skip it.

j_call | clone_size | d_call | v_call | cdr3_length | cdr3_aa | cdr3_nt
TRBJ2-7 | NA | TRBD1 | TRBV18 | 12 | CASSPDRGEQYF | TGTGCCAGCTCACCGGACAGGGGGGAGCAGTACTTC
TRBJ1-2 | NA | TRBD1 | TRBV27 | 14 | CASSPRQGAGGYTF | TGTGCCAGCAGTCCTCGACAGGGGGCTGGAGGCTACACCTTC
TRBJ1-4 | NA | NA | TRBV12-5 | 16 | CASGLVPGATNEKLFF | TGTGCTAGTGGTTTGGTACCGGGGGCAACTAATGAAAAACTGTTTTTT
TRBJ2-7 | NA | TRBD2 | TRBV10-3 | 14 | CAISGGGRDYEQYF | TGTGCCATCAGTGGGGGCGGGAGGGACTACGAGCAGTACTTC
TRBJ2-1 | NA | NA | TRBV11-2 | 14 | CASRPSVPYNEQFF | TGTGCCAGCAGGCCTAGCGTACCTTACAATGAGCAGTTCTTC
TRBJ2-7 | NA | TRBD2 | TRBV28 | 14 | CASSPAGRFYEQYF | TGTGCCAGCAGTCCAGCGGGGCGATTCTACGAGCAGTACTTC
TRBJ1-2 | once | TRBD1 | TRBV4-2 | 15 | CASSQEGTVQSGYTF | TGTGCCAGCAGCCAAGAGGGGACAGTTCAGAGTGGCTACACCTTC
TRBJ2-2 | NA | TRBD2 | TRBV15 | 14 | CATSSSGGTGELFF | TGTGCCACCTCTTCTAGCGGGGGGACCGGGGAGCTGTTTTTT
TRBJ1-5 | NA | NA | TRBV5-4 | 14 | CASSSDSDNQPQHF | TGTGCCAGCAGCTCGGACAGTGATAATCAGCCCCAGCATTTT
TRBJ1-5 | NA | NA | TRBV5-1 | 16 | CASSLGGESSNQPQHF | TGCGCCAGCAGCTTGGGCGGGGAATCTAGCAATCAGCCCCAGCATTTT
TRBJ2-1 | NA | NA | TRBV6-6 | 14 | CASSPTAEGGEQFF | TGTGCCAGCAGTCCCACGGCGGAGGGAGGTGAGCAGTTCTTC
TRBJ1-4 | NA | NA | TRBV28 | 15 | CASIPRGGDNEKLFF | TGTGCCAGCATCCCGCGGGGGGGAGATAATGAAAAACTGTTTTTT
TRBJ1-1 | NA | TRBD1 | TRBV11-3 | 14 | CASSLTGGYTEAFF | TGTGCCAGCAGCTTAACAGGGGGCTACACTGAAGCTTTCTTT
TRBJ1-1 | NA | TRBD1 | TRBV19 | 14 | CASSAKQGAGEAFF | TGTGCCAGTAGCGCGAAACAGGGGGCTGGTGAAGCTTTCTTT
TRBJ1-2 | NA | NA | TRBV18 | 13 | CASSQGEGYGYTF | TGTGCCAGCTCACAGGGGGAAGGCTATGGCTACACCTTC
TRBJ2-7 | NA | NA | TRBV7-6 | 14 | CASSLGPQAYEQYF | TGTGCCAGCAGCTTGGGGCCACAGGCCTACGAGCAGTACTTC
TRBJ1-4 | NA | TRBD1 | TRBV18 | 14 | CASSPPGGHEKLFF | TGTGCCAGCTCACCCCCAGGGGGGCATGAAAAACTGTTTTTT
TRBJ1-1 | NA | NA | TRBV11-2 | 16 | CASSFGATSSYTEAFF | TGTGCCAGCAGCTTTGGGGCCACCTCGAGTTATACTGAAGCTTTCTTT
TRBJ2-3 | NA | TRBD2 | TRBV7-9 | 16 | CASSPGLAGIIDTQYF | TGTGCCAGCAGCCCTGGACTAGCGGGAATTATAGATACGCAGTATTTT
TRBJ2-4 | NA | NA | TRBV5-1 | 14 | CASSLASEGNIQYF | TGCGCCAGCAGCTTGGCTTCCGAGGGAAACATTCAGTACTTC
TRBJ1-6 | NA | TRBD1 | TRBV5-6 | 16 | CASSFRTGLGNSPLHF | TGTGCCAGCAGCTTCAGGACAGGGCTGGGTAATTCACCCCTCCACTTT
TRBJ1-2 | NA | TRBD1 | TRBV9 | 15 | CASSVGDRGNYGYTF | TGTGCCAGCAGCGTAGGGGACAGGGGGAACTATGGCTACACCTTC
TRBJ2-7 | NA | TRBD1 | TRBV4-3 | 15 | CASSHSGTGEYEQYF | TGCGCCAGCAGCCATAGCGGGACAGGGGAATACGAGCAGTACTTC
TRBJ1-1 | NA | TRBD1 | TRBV7-8 | 18 | CASSLVRTGRGRNTEAFF | TGTGCCAGCAGCTTAGTCCGGACAGGGCGTGGGAGGAACACTGAAGCTTTCTTT
TRBJ2-3 | NA | NA | TRBV9 | 14 | CASSVSLSTDTQYF | TGTGCCAGCAGCGTAAGCCTTAGCACAGATACGCAGTATTTT
TRBJ2-7 | NA | TRBD2 | TRBV29-1 | 16 | CSVALRLARSSYEQYF | TGCAGCGTCGCACTGAGACTAGCGCGCAGCTCCTACGAGCAGTACTTC
TRBJ2-6 | NA | NA | TRBV10-3 | 17 | CAISELPPGAGANVLTF | TGTGCCATCAGTGAGTTACCCCCAGGGGCTGGGGCCAACGTCCTGACTTTC
TRBJ1-3 | NA | NA | TRBV6-5 | 16 | CASSYLSRGEGNTIYF | TGTGCCAGCAGTTACCTGTCACGGGGGGAAGGAAACACCATATATTTT
TRBJ2-2 | few | NA | TRBV7-9 | 12 | CAGSRGPGELFF | TGTGCCGGAAGTAGAGGCCCCGGGGAGCTGTTTTTT
TRBJ2-5 | NA | NA | TRBV10-3 | 12 | CAISGQEETQYF | TGTGCCATCAGTGGACAGGAAGAGACCCAGTACTTC
TRBJ2-3 | NA | TRBD2 | TRBV7-6 | 14 | CASSPSWTSDTQYF | TGTGCCAGCAGCCCGTCGTGGACTAGCGATACGCAGTATTTT
TRBJ2-2 | NA | TRBD2 | TRBV2 | 17 | CASSDPGLAGRAGELFF | TGTGCCAGCAGTGACCCGGGACTAGCGGGACGTGCCGGGGAGCTGTTTTTT
TRBJ1-2 | NA | TRBD1 | TRBV4-1 | 16 | CASSRDPDRERSGYTF | TGCGCCAGCAGCCGAGACCCAGACAGGGAAAGAAGTGGCTACACCTTC
TRBJ2-7 | NA | NA | TRBV21-1 | 14 | CASSKLRVLYEQYF | TGTGCCAGCAGCAAACTCCGGGTATTATACGAGCAGTACTTC
TRBJ2-1 | NA | TRBD2 | TRBV7-3 | 14 | CASSRTSGSSEQFF | TGTGCCAGCAGCCGCACTAGCGGGAGCAGTGAGCAGTTCTTC
TRBJ2-7 | once | TRBD1 | TRBV27 | 13 | CASSRDSSYEQYF | TGTGCCAGCAGTCGGGACAGTTCCTACGAGCAGTACTTC
TRBJ2-2 | NA | NA | TRBV4-3 | 22 | CASSQGWGTGGLAGGLTGELFF | TGCGCCAGCAGCCAAGGGTGGGGGACAGGGGGTCTAGCGGGAGGGTTAACCGGGGAGCTGTTTTTT
TRBJ1-4 | NA | NA | TRBV4-1 | 16 | CASSLEGALLGEKLFF | TGCGCCAGCAGCCTCGAAGGGGCGTTACTTGGTGAAAAACTGTTTTTT
TRBJ1-5 | NA | TRBD1 | TRBV27 | 17 | CASSSQTGAKRNQPQHF | TGTGCCAGCAGTTCTCAGACAGGGGCGAAACGCAATCAGCCCCAGCATTTT
TRBJ1-1 | NA | TRBD1 | TRBV10-3 | 14 | CAISALDRAFGAFF | TGTGCCATCAGCGCCCTGGACAGGGCTTTTGGGGCTTTCTTT
TRBJ2-7 | once | TRBD2 | TRBV4-3 | 17 | CASSQDWGDSGSKEQYF | TGCGCCAGCAGCCAAGATTGGGGGGATAGCGGGAGTAAAGAGCAGTACTTC
TRBJ2-1 | NA | NA | TRBV25-1 | 13 | CASSESVPAEQFF | TGTGCCAGCAGTGAATCGGTGCCTGCTGAGCAGTTCTTC
TRBJ2-1 | NA | NA | TRBV11-2 | 16 | CASSLDDYLGSNEQFF | TGTGCCAGCAGCTTAGACGACTACCTGGGGTCCAATGAGCAGTTCTTC